The 25 T cell receptor beta chains listed next were all sequenced from one sample in a study of vaccination effects on CD4 cells after COVID-19. Viral peptide pools were used in the ViraFEST assay to expand antigen-specific CD4+ T cells, and sequencing came afterward. Following an approximately ten-day culture, CD4+ T cells were purified. Nucleocapsid antibodies stayed negative before and after vaccination, showing no earlier SARS-CoV-2 infection. The data were produced by immunoSEQ multiplex PCR, yet TCRdb's version contains in-frame clones alone and is incomplete. The sample yields tens of thousands of clones, around 76% seen once. These receptors have no identified antigens. Sample: CD4+ T cells from PBMCs cultured with HCoV-OC43 spike peptides, taken before COVID-19 vaccination. The subset denotes: HCoV-OC43 spike overlapping peptide pool stimulation. All receptors derive from a human donor who received a COVID-19 vaccine.

The rearrangement joins TRBV28 to TRBJ1-2, with 8 nucleotides matching TRBD1. The CDR3 extends over 14 amino acids. Germline values: CDR1 MDHEN, CDR2 SYDVKM. V was clipped by 4 bases and J by 4 bases; unmatched bases: 5. CDR3 loop: CASSSGGGVYGYTF. The CDR3 coding sequence is TGTGCCAGCAGTTCAGGGGGCGGGGTCTATGGCTACACCTTC.

Regarding this clone: The sample holds other DNA sequences that translate to the same CDR3. The CDR3 here is CASSLIYNEQFF. DNA for the CDR3: TGTGCCAGCAGTTTGATCTACAATGAGCAGTTCTTC. V is TRBV28 and J is TRBJ2-1; D is ambiguous. The CDR3 is 12 amino acids. V lost 3 bases to trimming and J lost 3 bases, with 3 bases between them. The germline gives CDR1 MDHEN, CDR2 SYDVKM.

The chain couples TRBV7-2 to TRBJ2-7, with D tentatively TRBD1 or TRBD2 (6 bases each). Germline assignment: CDR1 SGHTA and CDR2 FQGNSA. This CDR3 has 13 residues. The CDR3 region is CASSFLGLGGDSV. CDR3 coding DNA: TGTGCCAGCAGCTTCTTGGGTCTGGGGGGCGATTCCGTC.

CDR3 protein: CASSLPLRVLAFF. The DNA of the CDR3 is TGTGCCAGCAGTTTACCTCTCAGGGTTCTTGCTTTCTTT. This chain uses TRBV28 with TRBJ1-1; possible D gene TRBD1, 5 bases. This CDR3 is 13 amino acids long. Per the germline V gene, CDR1 is MDHEN and CDR2 is SYDVKM. Trimming left V 2 bases short and J 11 bases short, with 15 bases between.

The V and J genes are TRBV7-2 and TRBJ2-6; the D is unclear. V lost 5 bases, J lost 4 bases, and 6 bases lay in between. CDR1 and CDR2 (germline): SGHTA, FQGNSA. The CDR3 is 13 residues long. The CDR3 bases are TGTGCCAGCAGCCCCGGAGGGGCCAACGTCCTGACTTTC. Translation: CASSPGGANVLTF.

CDR3 amino acids: CASSPTSDRGVTQYF. The CDR3 DNA sequence: TGTGCCAGCAGCCCTACCTCTGACAGGGGGGTTACGCAGTATTTT. V usage is TRBV5-4 and J usage is TRBJ2-3, with TRBD1 identical over 9 bases. V lost 4 bases to trimming and J lost 8 bases; unmatched junction nucleotides: 11. The germline CDR1 and CDR2 sequences are SGHNT and YYREEE (reference sequence). There are 15 residues in the CDR3. The full variable domain, in which reference TRBV5-4 and TRBJ2-3 provide the parts outside the CDR3, is ETGVTQSPTHLIKTRGQQVTLRCSSQSGHNTVSWYQQALGQGPQFIFQYYREEENGRGNFPPRFSGLQFPNYSSELNVNALELDDSALYLCASSPTSDRGVTQYFGPGTRLTVL.

The genes are TRBV11-2 and TRBJ2-7; TRBD1 agrees at 8 bases. V lost 6 bases, J lost 3 bases, and 10 bases stayed unmatched. This CDR3 comprises 15 residues. CDR1 and CDR2 from the germline V gene are SGHAT and FQNNGV. In DNA, the CDR3 is TGTGCCAGCAGGTTGGACAGGGTTATTTTCTACGAGCAGTACGTC. Translated: CASRLDRVIFYEQYV.

This rearrangement joins TRBV7-2 to TRBJ1-2; no firm D call. The length of the CDR3 is 14 residues. Germline V gene lookup returns CDR1 SGHTA and CDR2 FQGNSA. With 3 bases removed from V and 4 bases from J, the gap between germline ends came to 12 bases. CDR3 amino acids: CASSFRPEGYGYTF. For the CDR3, the DNA is TGTGCCAGCAGCTTCAGACCCGAGGGCTATGGCTACACCTTC.

This chain links TRBV6-5 with TRBJ2-5; a weak D match, TRBD2 (5 bases). The CDR3 has 16 residues. V lost 2 bases, J lost 1 base, and 14 bases lay in between. From germline, CDR1 is MNHEY and CDR2 SVGAGI. CDR3 nucleotide sequence: TGTGCCAGCAGTTACAGTTGGTCGAGGGCCCAAGAGACCCAGTACTTC. The encoded protein is CASSYSWSRAQETQYF.

The chain is built from TRBV7-3 and TRBJ2-1; D is uncertain. V was trimmed by 2 bases and J by 7 bases, leaving 9 bases between them. The CDR3 has 13 residues. Germline V CDR1 and CDR2: SGHTA, FQGTGA. As DNA, the CDR3 is TGTGCCAGCAGCTTATTTTTTGGGAATGAGCAGTTCTTC. Translation gives CASSLFFGNEQFF.

CDR3 region: CATTRAYGYTF. The CDR3 DNA reads as TGTGCCACCACCCGGGCGTATGGCTACACCTTC. The chain combines TRBV7-2 with TRBJ1-2; no clear D gene. Trimming shortened V by 10 bases and J by 5 bases, and 11 bases separated the two germline ends. Germline CDR1 is SGHTA and CDR2 is FQGNSA. This CDR3 contains 11 residues.

This clone was detected a few times. CDR3 residues: CASSQGQHYGYTF. The CDR3, as DNA: TGTGCCAGCAGCCAGGGACAGCACTATGGCTACACCTTC. V gene TRBV3-1 (or the pseudogene TRBV3-2) combines with J gene TRBJ1-2, with 7 bases fitting TRBD1. CDR1 is LGHDT, CDR2 YNNKEL, per germline (reference sequence). V dropped 3 bases and J dropped 3; count of bases not matched to a gene: 1. The CDR3 extends over 13 amino acids.

In its sample, this clone was seen a few times. The rearrangement joins TRBV5-4 to TRBJ2-1, with D perhaps matching TRBD1 or TRBD2 (5 bases each). The CDR3 has 15 residues. V was clipped by 4 bases and J by 8 bases, with 19 bases between them. Per the germline V gene, CDR1 is SGHNT and CDR2 is YYREEE (reference sequence). The DNA of the CDR3 is TGTGCCAGCAGCCGTGACTTTGGGGGAGCGGATGAGCAGTTCTTC. Encoded protein: CASSRDFGGADEQFF.

This chain joins TRBV25-1 and TRBJ2-6; D is unresolved. The germline V and J ends were trimmed by 3 bases and 2 bases, with 5 bases remaining between them. This CDR3 has 14 amino acids. CDR1 and CDR2 (germline): MGHDK, SYGVNS. CDR3 coding DNA: TGTGCCAGCAGTGAGGAGACTGGGGCCAACGTCCTGACTTTC. This gives the protein CASSEETGANVLTF.

DNA for the CDR3: TGTGCCAGTAGTATGGCAGGGGACACTGAAGCTTTCTTT. Protein: CASSMAGDTEAFF. The chain carries TRBV19 and TRBJ1-1, with a tentative D call TRBD1 (6 bases). This CDR3 contains 13 residues. CDR1 LNHDA and CDR2 SQIVND come from the germline V gene (reference sequence). With 3 bases removed from V and 3 bases from J, the gap between germline ends came to 8 bases.

This rearrangement joins TRBV10-2 to TRBJ1-1; D call uncertain. Trimming cost V 7 bases and J 0 bases, with 15 bases left between them. Germline CDR1 and CDR2: WSHSY and SAAADI. The CDR3 extends over 15 amino acids. The CDR3 DNA sequence: TGCGCCAGCAAAGAGATCGAGCGAATGAACACTGAAGCTTTCTTT. It specifies CASKEIERMNTEAFF.

The V gene is TRBV21-1, the J gene TRBJ2-7; TRBD2, the table's D call, was not compared with the DNA. TRBV21-1 is marked as a pseudogene. The CDR3 totals 17 residues. Here the CDR3 reads CASSKVPRDSSSYEQYV. CDR3 sequence (DNA): TGTGCCAGCAGCAAAGTTCCCCGGGACTCTAGCTCCTACGAGCAGTACGTC.

V usage is TRBV2 and J usage is TRBJ1-1, with a tentative D call TRBD1 (5 bases). This CDR3 spans 14 amino acids. The V end was cut by 5 bases, the J end by 1 base, with 11 bases between. CDR1 and CDR2 (germline): SNHLY, FYNNEI. CDR3 protein: CASSSEGWNTEAFF. As DNA, the CDR3 is TGTGCCAGCAGTTCTGAGGGGTGGAACACTGAAGCTTTCTTT.

This chain joins TRBV6-5 and TRBJ1-2; 10 nucleotides match TRBD1. Germline-derived CDR1 and CDR2 are MNHEY and SVGAGI. J gave up 4 bases and V 7 bases, and 3 bases lay outside the gene matches. The CDR3 is 13 residues long. Here the CDR3 reads CASTRDRGYGYTF. The CDR3 DNA follows: TGTGCCAGCACCCGGGACAGGGGCTATGGCTACACCTTC.

The rearrangement joins TRBV5-1 to TRBJ2-5; 10 bases fit TRBD1. Trimming cost V 1 base and J 3 bases; bases outside gene matches: 6. This CDR3 region has 16 residues. The germline V gene encodes CDR1 SGHRS and CDR2 YFSETQ. CDR3 nucleotides: TGCGCCAGCAGCTTGAGTGTTGGGACAGGGGAAGAGACCCAGTACTTC. Its protein product is CASSLSVGTGEETQYF.

The rearrangement links TRBV5-1 to TRBJ2-5, with 7 bases aligning to TRBD2. V shed 5 bases, J shed 2 bases, and the junction held 9 bases outside the gene matches. CDR1 is SGHRS and CDR2 is YFSETQ in the germline V gene. The CDR3 consists of 15 residues. This chain's CDR3 is CASRIGHGGQETQYF. In DNA form, the CDR3 reads TGCGCCAGCAGAATAGGACACGGGGGGCAAGAGACCCAGTACTTC.

This chain joins TRBV10-3 and TRBJ2-3; 11 bases line up with TRBD2. V shed 6 bases and J 2 bases; nucleotides not matched to a gene: 4. Per germline, CDR1 ENHRY and CDR2 SYGVKD. The CDR3 length is 15 residues. In DNA form, the CDR3 reads TGTGCCATCAGGACGACTAGCGGGGACACAGATACGCAGTATTTT. Encoded protein: CAIRTTSGDTDTQYF.

V and J are TRBV5-5 and TRBJ1-5; D ambiguous. The CDR3 runs to 15 residues. CDR1 SGHKS and CDR2 YYEKEE come from the germline V gene (reference sequence). V was cut by 0 bases and J by 3 bases, with 10 bases left in between. For the CDR3, the DNA is TGTGCCAGCAGCTTGGAGACGGGTTACAATCAGCCCCAGCATTTT. It is translated as CASSLETGYNQPQHF.

This chain uses TRBV25-1 with TRBJ2-6; D remains unclear. There are 18 residues in the CDR3. Germline lookup yields CDR1 MGHDK and CDR2 SYGVNS. V was trimmed by 7 bases and J by 0 bases, leaving 19 bases between them. This CDR3 is CASTSGRGAYSGANVLTF. In DNA, the CDR3 is TGTGCCAGCACCTCCGGAAGAGGCGCTTACTCTGGGGCCAACGTCCTGACTTTC.

This clone was observed a few times. The V and J genes are TRBV7-2 and TRBJ2-1; tentatively, D is TRBD1 or TRBD2 (5 bases each). The CDR3 runs 13 residues. Trimming removed 2 bases from V and 7 bases from J, with 9 bases in between. CDR1 and CDR2 (germline): SGHTA, FQGNSA. The chain's CDR3 is CASSLRWGNEQFF. CDR3 DNA sequence: TGTGCCAGCAGCTTAAGGTGGGGGAATGAGCAGTTCTTC.